This T cell receptor beta chain comes out of a study of post-analysis software for immune sequencing data. cDNA libraries for TCR beta contained unique molecular identifiers. TCRdb re-analysed the PCR reads in MiXCR, keeping a single row per CDR3 protein. The table has roughly 650,000 distinct CDR3 sequences, more than 50% seen once. Germline-derived CDR1 and CDR2 are KGHDR and SFDVKD. This CDR3 contains 18 residues. Details on this clonotype: The antigen remains undetermined.

Study conclusions and caveats: TRBV5-6, TRBV5-1 and TRBV20-1 were among five TRBV segments more frequent in patients than controls.

The sample consisted of blood. This clonotype originated in a girl aged 2 to 9 with multiple sclerosis. This sequence joins TRBV24-1 and TRBJ2-7, with 8 bases identical to TRBD2. The J call could be wrong; TRBJ2-5 is a better fit for the DNA end. The CDR3 spells CATSDTRDRLAGKETQYF. The CDR3 nucleotides are TGTGCCACCAGTGACACTCGGGATCGGCTAGCGGGCAAAGAGACCCAGTACTTC.